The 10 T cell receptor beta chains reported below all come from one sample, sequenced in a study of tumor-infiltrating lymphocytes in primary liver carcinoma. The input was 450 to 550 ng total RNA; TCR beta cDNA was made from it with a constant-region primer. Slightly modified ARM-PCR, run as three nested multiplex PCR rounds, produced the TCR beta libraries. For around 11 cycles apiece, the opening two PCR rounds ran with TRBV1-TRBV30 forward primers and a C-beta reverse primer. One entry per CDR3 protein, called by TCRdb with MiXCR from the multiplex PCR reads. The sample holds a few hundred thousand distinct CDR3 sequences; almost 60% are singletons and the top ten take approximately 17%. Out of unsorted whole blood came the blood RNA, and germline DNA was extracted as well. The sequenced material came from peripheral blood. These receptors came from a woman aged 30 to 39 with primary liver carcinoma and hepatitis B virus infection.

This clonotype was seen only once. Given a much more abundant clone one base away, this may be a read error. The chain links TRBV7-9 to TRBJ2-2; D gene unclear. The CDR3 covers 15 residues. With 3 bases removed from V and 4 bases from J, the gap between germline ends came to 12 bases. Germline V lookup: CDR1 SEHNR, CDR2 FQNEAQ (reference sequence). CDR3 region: CASSFERAITGELFF. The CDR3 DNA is TGTGCCAGCAGCTTTGAACGTGCGATCACCGGGGAGCTGTTTTTT.

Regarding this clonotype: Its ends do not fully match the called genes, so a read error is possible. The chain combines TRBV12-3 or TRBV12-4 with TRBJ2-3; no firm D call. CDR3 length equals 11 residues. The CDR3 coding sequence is TGTGCCAGCAGTTTGGCAGATACGCAGTTTTTT. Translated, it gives CASSLADTQFF.

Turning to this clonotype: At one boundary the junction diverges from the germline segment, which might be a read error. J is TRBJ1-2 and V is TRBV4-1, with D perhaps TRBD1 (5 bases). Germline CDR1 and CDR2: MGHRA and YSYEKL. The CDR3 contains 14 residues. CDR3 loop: CATSQATGGYGYTF. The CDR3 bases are TGCGCCACCAGCCAGGCCACAGGTGGTTATGGCTACACCTTC.

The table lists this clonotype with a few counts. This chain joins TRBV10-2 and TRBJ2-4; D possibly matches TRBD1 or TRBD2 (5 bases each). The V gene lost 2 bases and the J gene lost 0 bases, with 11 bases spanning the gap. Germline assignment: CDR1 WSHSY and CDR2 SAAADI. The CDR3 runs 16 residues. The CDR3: CASSESRGVAKNIQYF. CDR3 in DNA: TGCGCCAGCAGTGAGAGTAGGGGAGTAGCCAAAAACATTCAGTACTTC.

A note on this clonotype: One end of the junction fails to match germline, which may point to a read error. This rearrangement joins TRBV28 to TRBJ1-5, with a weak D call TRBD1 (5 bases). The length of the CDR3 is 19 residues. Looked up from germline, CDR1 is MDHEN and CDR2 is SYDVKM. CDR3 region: CASTPSRSGSPYSNQPQQF. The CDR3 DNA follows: TGTGCCAGCACTCCTTCGAGATCAGGGTCCCCTTATAGCAATCAGCCCCAGCAATTT. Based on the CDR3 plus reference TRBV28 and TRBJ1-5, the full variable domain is DVKVTQSSRYLVKRTGEKVFLECVQDMDHENMFWYRQDPGLGLRLIYFSYDVKMKEKGDIPEGYSVSREKKERFSLILESASTNQTSMYLCASTPSRSGSPYSNQPQQFGDGTRLSIL.

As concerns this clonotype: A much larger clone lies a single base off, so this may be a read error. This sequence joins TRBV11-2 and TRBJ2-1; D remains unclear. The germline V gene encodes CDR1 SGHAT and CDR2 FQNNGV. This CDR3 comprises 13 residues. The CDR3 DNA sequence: TGTGCCAACAGCACGGACCTGTCCAATGAGCAGTTCTTC. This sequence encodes CANSTDLSNEQFF.

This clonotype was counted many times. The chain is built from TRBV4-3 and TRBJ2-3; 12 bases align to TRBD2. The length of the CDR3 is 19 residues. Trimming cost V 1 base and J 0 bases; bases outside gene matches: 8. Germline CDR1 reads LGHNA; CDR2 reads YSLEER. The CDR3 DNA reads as TGCGCCAGCAGCCAAGGCAGGACTAGCGGGATTCGGAGCACAGATACGCAGTATTTT. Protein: CASSQGRTSGIRSTDTQYF.

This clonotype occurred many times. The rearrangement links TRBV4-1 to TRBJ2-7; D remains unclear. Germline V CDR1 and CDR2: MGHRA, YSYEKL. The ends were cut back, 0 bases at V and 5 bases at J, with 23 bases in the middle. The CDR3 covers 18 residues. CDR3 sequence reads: CASSQDSGVAMGTHEQYF. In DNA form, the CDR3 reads TGCGCCAGCAGCCAAGATTCGGGTGTCGCGATGGGAACCCACGAGCAGTACTTC.

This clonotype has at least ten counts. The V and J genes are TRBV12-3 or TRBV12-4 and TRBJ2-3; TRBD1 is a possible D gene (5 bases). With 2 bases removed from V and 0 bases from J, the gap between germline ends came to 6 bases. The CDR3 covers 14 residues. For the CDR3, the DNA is TGTGCCAGCAGTTTAAGGGGAAGCACAGATACGCAGTATTTT. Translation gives CASSLRGSTDTQYF.

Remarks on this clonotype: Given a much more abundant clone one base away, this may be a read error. The CDR3 loop is CASSRGHGISGANVLTF. CDR3 nucleotides: TGTGCCAGCAGTCGGGGACACGGCATCTCTGGGGCCAACGTCCTGACTTTC. The chain recombines TRBV6-5 with TRBJ2-6; possible D gene TRBD1, 6 bases. Trimming stripped 5 bases from V and 0 bases from J, with 14 bases between. CDR3 length equals 17 residues. The germline gives CDR1 MNHEY, CDR2 SVGAGI.